This T cell receptor beta chain was recorded in a study of CD8+CD57+ T cells in acquired aplastic anemia. Study details: Across the sorted CD4+ and CD8+ cells, DNA amounts averaged approximately 3.1 ug. General study points: Patients versus controls showed no significant CD8+ Simpson's diversity difference. The study identified almost 30 CD8+ CDR3 sequences shared by patients and controls.

Patients included in sequencing had previously demonstrated CD8+CD57+ cell expansion by flow cytometry. The TCR beta profiling, which covered VDJ combination and CDR3 sequence, was carried out using genomic DNA as the template. In TCRdb, the reads were re-called with MiXCR into one record per CDR3 protein. The sample comprises under 150,000 distinct CDR3 sequences, 40% of which are singletons, and about 2.6% rests with the top ten. A remark on this clonotype: Its antigen is unknown.

From germline, CDR1 is KGHDR and CDR2 SFDVKD. There are 15 residues in the CDR3. The J segment lost 5 bases and the V segment lost 2 bases, leaving 6 bases of the junction unmatched. This sequence originates from a human donor with aplastic anemia. The chain employs TRBV24-1 and TRBJ2-7; the match to TRBD1 covers 9 bases. Sequenced sample: sorted CD4+, CD8+, or CD8+CD57+ T cells (not recorded which) from PBMCs. The CDR3 DNA reads TGTGCCACCAGTGATTCGGGACAGGGAACTGACGAGCAGTACTTC. Its translation: CATSDSGQGTDEQYF.